This entry features one T cell receptor (beta chain) sequence. Either two negative PCRs, clearance, or symptom resolution qualified Cohort 3 donors as recovered. The data were taken from a study of blood T cell repertoires in COVID-19. Study details: Spain, Italy and the United States supplied samples that represented acute and convalescent COVID-19.

Authors' methods: Amplification with reference gene primers provided the estimates of nucleated cell counts. Produced via immunoSEQ multiplex PCR; TCRdb's table is partial and in-frame only. V, J and clone size reflect that table, while D and trimming were determined from the DNA. The sample has 250,000 to 350,000 clones; roughly 90% are singletons. V dropped 4 bases and J dropped 4; count of bases not matched to a gene: 8. This CDR3 contains 15 residues. Germline CDR1 reads LGHDT; CDR2 reads YNNKEL (reference sequence). The clonotype comes from a man in his sixties who had recovered from COVID-19. V gene TRBV3-1 (or the pseudogene TRBV3-2) combines with J gene TRBJ2-5, with TRBD2 matching over 8 bases. The specimen sequenced was PBMCs or T cells enriched from blood (not recorded which). CDR3 in amino acids: CASSLSGSKRETQYF. The CDR3 DNA sequence: TGTGCCAGCAGCCTCAGCGGGAGCAAGCGAGAGACCCAGTACTTC.